This passage covers 21 T cell receptor beta chains from one sample sequenced in a study of shared clonotypes between healthy human individuals. The data were produced by immunoSEQ multiplex PCR, yet TCRdb's version contains in-frame clones alone and is incomplete. Of some 1.4 million clones in the sample, roughly 95% were seen once. Sample: naive CD4+ T cells sorted from blood. This sample's subset: CD45RA+ positively selected. The origin of the receptors is a young man in good health.

The CDR3: CAIRDRVPGELFF. Here the CDR3 DNA reads TGTGCCATCAGAGACAGGGTTCCCGGGGAGCTGTTTTTT. This rearrangement joins TRBV10-3 to TRBJ2-2, with 7 positions matching TRBD1. After removal of 6 bases from V and 6 bases from J, the junction contained 4 bases not matched to a gene. The CDR3 spans 13 residues. In germline, CDR1 is ENHRY, CDR2 SYGVKD.

The CDR3 nucleotides are TGTGCCAGCAGCCATCCATTGTCGCCTTATGGCTACACCTTC. It is translated as CASSHPLSPYGYTF. J is TRBJ1-2 and V is TRBV14; D unresolved. This CDR3 is 14 amino acids long. The ends were cut back, 3 bases at V and 5 bases at J, with 13 bases in the middle. CDR1 and CDR2 (germline): SGHDN, FVKESK. The full variable domain, completed using reference TRBV14 and TRBJ1-2, is EAGVTQFPSHSVIEKGQTVTLRCDPISGHDNLYWYRRVMGKEIKFLLHFVKESKQDESGMPNNRFLAERTGGTYSTLKVQPAELEDSGVYFCASSHPLSPYGYTFGSGTRLTVV.

The chain is built from TRBV5-1 and TRBJ2-5; 13 bases fit TRBD2. CDR1 is SGHRS and CDR2 is YFSETQ in the germline V gene. The ends lost 4 bases at V and 5 bases at J; junction bases unmatched: 8. The CDR3 contains 16 residues. The CDR3 is CASSQIPTSGGETQYF. The CDR3 nucleotides are TGCGCCAGCAGCCAAATCCCGACTAGCGGGGGGGAGACCCAGTACTTC.

The chain has TRBV9 and TRBJ1-2, with D uncertain. V was shortened by 2 bases and J by 2 bases, with 13 bases between the two germline ends. Germline assignment: CDR1 SGDLS and CDR2 YYNGEE. This CDR3 spans 15 amino acids. The CDR3 DNA is TGTGCCAGCAGCGTCGCCGGGTCACCCAACTATGGCTACACCTTC. It yields the protein CASSVAGSPNYGYTF.

This clone was seen only once. J is TRBJ2-7 and V is TRBV28, with 8 bases aligning to TRBD1. V was clipped by 7 bases and J by 3 bases; unmatched bases: 2. Germline V CDR1 and CDR2: MDHEN, SYDVKM. This CDR3 region has 12 residues. CDR3 in DNA: TGTGCCAGCAACGGACAGGGCTACGAGCAGTACTTC. As protein: CASNGQGYEQYF.

The chain recombines TRBV28 with TRBJ2-1; the match to TRBD1 covers 9 bases. The ends lost 5 bases at V and 3 bases at J; junction bases unmatched: 5. The CDR3 is 15 residues long. Germline assignment: CDR1 MDHEN and CDR2 SYDVKM. The CDR3 loop reads CASSRTGAHYNEQFF. For the CDR3, the DNA is TGTGCCAGCAGTCGGACAGGGGCTCACTACAATGAGCAGTTCTTC.

The chain links TRBV2 to TRBJ1-1; D gene unclear. Germline-derived CDR1 and CDR2 are SNHLY and FYNNEI. V lost 6 bases and J lost 8, with 13 bases in between. This CDR3 region has 12 residues. CDR3 bases: TGTGCCAGCAGGAAATACAACGCGGAAGCTTTCTTT. This sequence encodes CASRKYNAEAFF.

V usage is TRBV5-1 and J usage is TRBJ2-3, with TRBD1 as a possible D gene (6 bases). This CDR3 contains 16 residues. V gave up 8 bases and J gave up 2 bases, with 21 bases separating them. Germline V CDR1 and CDR2: SGHRS, YFSETQ. The CDR3 reads CASTHLGQSHTDTQYF. CDR3 nucleotide sequence: TGCGCCAGTACACACTTGGGACAATCTCACACAGATACGCAGTATTTT.

CDR3 loop: CASSSTAGASDTQYF. The DNA of the CDR3 is TGTGCCAGCAGCTCGACAGCGGGAGCTTCAGATACGCAGTATTTT. V and J are TRBV5-4 and TRBJ2-3, with 8 bases aligning to TRBD2. CDR3 length: 15 amino acids. Per the germline V gene, CDR1 is SGHNT and CDR2 is YYREEE (reference sequence). The J segment lost 4 bases and the V segment lost 3 bases, leaving 7 bases of the junction unmatched.

The chain employs TRBV5-6 and TRBJ1-2; D gene unclear. Germline V gene sequence: CDR1 SGHDT, CDR2 YYEEEE. The CDR3 is 14 amino acids. V was trimmed by 0 bases and J by 8 bases, leaving 14 bases between them. This CDR3 reads CASSLGLVQRGYTF. CDR3 DNA sequence: TGTGCCAGCAGCTTGGGACTAGTACAACGAGGCTACACCTTC.

The rearrangement links TRBV6-5 to TRBJ2-7; D may match TRBD1 or TRBD2 (5 bases each). V was trimmed by 4 bases and J by 4 bases, leaving 11 bases between them. The CDR3 contains 13 residues. Germline CDR1 is MNHEY and CDR2 is SVGAGI. As DNA, the CDR3 is TGTGCCAGCAGTTCAGGGAGCGGATACGAGCAGTACTTC. Its translation: CASSSGSGYEQYF.

The chain recombines TRBV5-1 with TRBJ2-3; a possible D gene is TRBD1 (5 bases). The CDR3 extends over 16 amino acids. V lost 3 bases and J 0 bases, leaving 14 bases between the germline ends. Germline V lookup: CDR1 SGHRS, CDR2 YFSETQ. In nucleotides, the CDR3 is TGCGCCAGCAGCTCAGGGCCCCTGGGTAGCACAGATACGCAGTATTTT. Translated, it gives CASSSGPLGSTDTQYF.

This clone was found once. The rearrangement uses TRBV19 and TRBJ2-2; 7 bases map to TRBD1. The CDR3 has 16 amino acids. Germline V gene sequence: CDR1 LNHDA, CDR2 SQIVND (reference sequence). The V and J ends lost 3 bases and 1 base, in that order; junction bases with no gene match: 5. The CDR3 protein is CASSILPGGNTGELFF. The CDR3, as DNA: TGTGCCAGTAGTATTCTTCCAGGGGGGAACACCGGGGAGCTGTTTTTT.

This chain connects TRBV10-2 to TRBJ2-2, with D possibly matching TRBD2 (6 bases). The CDR3 is made up of 16 amino acids. The germline gives CDR1 WSHSY, CDR2 SAAADI. The V end lost 7 bases, the J end lost 0 bases, and 15 bases lay between the germline ends. CDR3 amino acids: CASTDGLAANTGELFF. The CDR3 DNA sequence: TGCGCCAGCACCGACGGGTTAGCGGCGAACACCGGGGAGCTGTTTTTT.

This clone came up once. The chain is built from TRBV5-5 and TRBJ2-3; possibly TRBD1 or TRBD2 for D (6 bases each). V shed 3 bases and J shed 2 bases, with 13 bases lying between them. The CDR3 is 15 residues long. The germline CDR1 and CDR2 sequences are SGHKS and YYEKEE (reference sequence). CDR3 sequence reads: CASSYRGQYTDTQYF. The DNA of the CDR3 is TGTGCCAGCAGCTACCGGGGGCAGTACACAGATACGCAGTATTTT.

The chain has TRBV9 and TRBJ1-2; D not certain. The CDR3 runs to 13 residues. Trimming removed 0 bases from V and 4 bases from J, with 7 bases in between. From germline, CDR1 is SGDLS and CDR2 YYNGEE. The CDR3 region has the DNA TGTGCCAGCAGCGTAGGGGAACGCTATGGCTACACCTTC. As protein: CASSVGERYGYTF.

The CDR3 DNA reads as TGTGCCAGCAGCCAAACAGGGGACGCTTACGAGCAGTACTTC. Translation: CASSQTGDAYEQYF. The chain couples TRBV6-5 to TRBJ2-7; TRBD1 matches 7 bases. Germline lookup yields CDR1 MNHEY and CDR2 SVGAGI. The V segment lost 6 bases and the J segment 4 bases; nucleotides outside the gene matches: 9. The CDR3 has 14 residues.

A word on this clone: Other DNA variants within this sample encode the same CDR3. The V gene is TRBV28, the J gene TRBJ2-1; 9 bases line up with TRBD2. Losses at the gene ends were 2 bases for V and 6 bases for J; bases not matched to a gene: 5. This CDR3 is built from 15 residues. Germline assignment: CDR1 MDHEN and CDR2 SYDVKM. The CDR3 nucleotides are TGTGCCAGCAGTTTAGCGGGAGGGCCTGTCAATGAGCAGTTCTTC. Its protein product is CASSLAGGPVNEQFF.

A few counts support this clone. This chain uses TRBV10-2 with TRBJ1-5, with 9 bases matching TRBD1. Per germline, CDR1 WSHSY and CDR2 SAAADI. This CDR3 is 15 amino acids long. The V and J ends lost 6 bases and 0 bases, in that order; junction bases with no gene match: 3. CDR3 protein: CASRGTGYSNQPQHF. CDR3 nucleotides: TGCGCCAGCAGGGGGACAGGGTATAGCAATCAGCCCCAGCATTTT.

V is TRBV5-1 and J is TRBJ1-2, with a weak D call TRBD1 (6 bases). The CDR3 extends over 15 amino acids. Per germline, CDR1 SGHRS and CDR2 YFSETQ. V was cut by 0 bases and J by 3 bases, with 12 bases left in between. Here the CDR3 DNA reads TGCGCCAGCAGCTTGGACCTGGGGGCCGACTATGGCTACACCTTC. Its translation: CASSLDLGADYGYTF.

This chain joins TRBV11-3 and TRBJ2-5, with D perhaps matching TRBD1 (8 bases). The V gene's germline CDR1 is SGHNT and CDR2 YENEEA. The CDR3 length is 17 residues. With 1 base removed from V and 5 bases from J, the gap between germline ends came to 20 bases. This CDR3 reads CASSLGGRAGGLETQYF. CDR3 bases: TGTGCCAGCAGCTTAGGAGGGAGGGCAGGGGGCTTGGAGACCCAGTACTTC.